The source of this T cell receptor beta chain is a study of blood T cell repertoires in COVID-19 (dated by TCRdb to the early 2020s). Notes on the research overall: Samples covering the acute and convalescent phases of COVID-19 were provided by collaborators in the United States, Italy and Spain. The samples were drawn from the first 160 participants of the ongoing ImmuneRACE study and from over a thousand subjects provided by 6 global collaborators. Subjects who had been exposed to COVID-19, were actively infected with it, or had recovered from it provided the deeply sampled blood TCRbeta repertoires that made up the dataset. The material from the prospective study consisted of cDNA or gDNA derived from T cells, B-cell-depleted T cells, or PBMCs. The repertoires were released in a freely available public database meant as a resource for research on the immune response to SARS-CoV-2. Where available, HLA class I and class II types were obtained from metadata supplied by the sample provider rather than from assay-based typing. Sample metadata almost always included a de-identified subject ID, COVID-19 status, age in years and sex.

Notes on this clone: What antigen it recognizes has not been identified. No clone much larger than this one lies a single base away; base qualities are absent.

The collaborating institutions used their own protocols to collect whole blood in K2EDTA tubes. Collaborator samples were shipped for TCRbeta analysis as frozen whole blood, isolated PBMCs, or DNA extracted from either sample type. General conclusions and limits of the study: The amount of clinical and demographic metadata varied by source and participant and was provided uncurated.

TCRbeta CDR3 regions were amplified from genomic DNA by means of the immunoSEQ Assay, a bias-controlled multiplex PCR. In the original analysis: Within the assay, amplification of reference gene primers was used to estimate how many nucleated cells each sample contained. Sequence reads were collapsed and filtered to measure the absolute abundance of every unique TCRbeta CDR3 rearrangement. For each sample, productive Simpson clonality was calculated as the square root of Simpson's diversity index over productive rearrangements. Entries here come from immuneACCESS through TCRdb and include only in-frame sequences with V and J called. Some clones fail to appear in such tables; in the studies checked, an unresolved V gene covers under half of the shortfall, and the cause of the remainder is unknown. Clone size and V and J calls were adopted from that table, with D and trimming inferred from the DNA. The sample table contains 100,000 to 130,000 clones; only one count was recorded for 65% to 80% of them. The top ten clones comprise 4% to 5.5% of the sample.

The CDR3 sequence holds 15 residues, the cysteine and phenylalanine included. The DNA shown is the 45-base CDR3, in frame from base 1. CDR1 and CDR2 were assigned from the germline V gene as SGHNT and YENEEA. V has 6 bases trimmed and J has 5 bases trimmed; junction bases matching no gene number 9. The sequence links TRBV11-3 to TRBJ2-1, with TRBD2 identical over 8 junction bases. This clonotype originated in a man between 65 and 79 years old with acute or convalescent COVID-19. Source material: peripheral blood. The sequenced DNA: TGTGCCAGCAGTCCCGGAACTAGCGGACACAATGAGCAGTTCTTC. The resulting protein is CASSPGTSGHNEQFF.